This T cell receptor beta chain is from a study of OX40 agonist ivuxolimab in advanced cancers. Overall study: Patients in dose escalation had liver, melanoma, kidney or head and neck cancers.

A note on this clone: The antigen is not known.

General study results and limits: Some patients who did not respond also had low normalized T-cell clonal expansion.

Assay: immunoSEQ multiplex PCR; the TCRdb copy retains only in-frame clones and omits some. The table includes about 110,000 clones, roughly 90% detected once. Germline values: CDR1 SGHRS, CDR2 YFSETQ. CDR3 size: 14 residues. Trimming cost V 0 bases and J 5 bases, with 11 bases left between them. This receptor was taken from an adult with an advanced solid tumor such as melanoma, head and neck, liver or kidney cancer. Source: CD4+ or CD8+ T cells sorted from blood, taken in a trial of the OX40 agonist ivuxolimab. The gene calls are TRBV5-1 and TRBJ2-5; D assignment may be TRBD1 or TRBD2 (6 bases each). As DNA, the CDR3 is TGCGCCAGCAGCTTGGCGGGGGCGGGGGAGACCCAGTACTTC. This gives the protein CASSLAGAGETQYF. The full variable domain, completed using reference TRBV5-1 and TRBJ2-5, is KAGVTQTPRYLIKTRGQQVTLSCSPISGHRSVSWYQQTPGQGLQFLFEYFSETQRNKGNFPGRFSGRQFSNSRSEMNVSTLELGDSALYLCASSLAGAGETQYFGPGTRLLVL.